The text below deals with one TCR beta chain. The specificity of this receptor is unknown. Per-base qualities were not stored, and no clone one base away is much larger. Patients with a history of autoimmune disease or receiving systemic immunosuppression were excluded from the trial. Peripheral blood for TCR sequencing was drawn from every dose cohort at baseline, at cycle 4 day 1 and at cycle 7 day 1. The samples were taken from a phase I, first-in-human, multicenter, open-label dose-escalation trial of ivuxolimab. Adults with locally advanced or metastatic melanoma, renal cell, hepatocellular, or head and neck squamous cell carcinoma were enrolled in the trial. CD4+ and CD8+ T cells were sorted separately from peripheral blood before TCR sequencing. From V the trimming removes 5 bases and from J it removes 2 bases, while the gene matches leave 5 bases of the junction unaccounted for. CDR1 and CDR2 (MNHNY, SVGAGI) derive from the germline V gene (reference sequence). From its cysteine to its phenylalanine, the CDR3 spans 14 amino acids. Only CDR3 DNA remains: 42 bases, in frame from the first base.

The source of the sample is a study of OX40 agonist ivuxolimab in advanced cancers. For the study in its entirety: Ivuxolimab was a fully human IgG2 agonistic monoclonal antibody targeting the costimulatory receptor OX40 (CD134). In the dose-escalation cohort, around four fifths of patients were male, and the mean age was around 60 years, with a range of about 20 to 90. Among the roughly 54 dose-escalation patients, around 19 had hepatocellular carcinoma, approximately 15 melanoma, 9 renal cell carcinoma and 9 head and neck cancer. Intravenous ivuxolimab was administered to patients every 2 weeks at six dose levels: 0.01, 0.1, 0.3, 1.5, 3 and 10 mg/kg. Peripheral TCRbeta sequencing aimed to test whether ivuxolimab altered TCR sequence diversity and caused clonal T-cell expansion. Partial responses were achieved by three dose-escalation patients, of whom one had hepatocellular carcinoma and two had cutaneous melanoma. The paper covers the monotherapy dose-escalation part of the phase I ivuxolimab trial, which included N ≈ 54 patients. Patients were allowed to have had prior anti-PD-1, anti-PD-L1 or anti-CTLA-4 therapy, and approximately 40% of the dose-escalation patients had been treated with checkpoint inhibitors.

Here is what the overall study found, with its caveats: Which antigens the clonally expanded peripheral T cells were specific for was not determined. Partial responders in the 0.1-3.0 mg/kg groups had among the lowest normalized peripheral clonal expansion, especially among CD8+ T cells. After ivuxolimab, expanded clones were on average more numerous among CD8+ T cells than among CD4+ T cells. At doses of 0.1 to 3.0 mg/kg, clonal expansion of both CD4+ and CD8+ blood T cells was observed from baseline to week 6. Low levels of normalized T-cell clonal expansion were also seen in some patients who did not respond.

For sequencing of the TCRbeta CDR3 region, genomic DNA was extracted from the sorted cells. The immunoSEQ Assay was used for sequencing of TCRbeta CDR3 regions. What TCRdb holds here is the immuneACCESS table cut down to in-frame rearrangements. Part of the clones is not present; checked against another copy, under half of the missing clones reflect an unresolved V gene, and the others are unexplained. The sample table shows nearly 80,000 clones, and roughly four fifths are seen once. Over 0.4% of the sample goes to the ten largest clones. The clonotype originates from an adult with an advanced solid tumor such as melanoma, head and neck, liver or kidney cancer. Recombination connected TRBV6-6 to TRBJ2-5; a stretch of 7 junction bases matches TRBD2. The sequenced sample was CD4+ or CD8+ T cells sorted from blood, obtained in a trial of the OX40 agonist ivuxolimab. This receptor has the CDR3 CASSRAGNQETQYF. The DNA reads as follows: TGTGCCAGCAGTCGAGCGGGGAATCAAGAGACCCAGTACTTC.